This is a list of T cell receptor beta chains from one sample in a study of radiotherapy plus CTLA-4 blockade in lung cancer. Using immunoSEQ multiplex PCR, the repertoire was profiled, and TCRdb retains in-frame clones only, with some absent. The sample has 70,000 to 95,000 clones, approximately 83% seen once. Sequencing used peripheral blood, obtained from a patient treated with radiotherapy plus ipilimumab. The receptors come from a human donor with non-small cell lung cancer that progressed on radiotherapy plus ipilimumab. Each CDR3 is given with its conserved first and last residue. Each record gives: J gene, D gene, V gene, clone size, CDR3 protein, CDR3 DNA. The D gene is left open where the match is weak. Size values are once, few and many counts, or a class for expanded clones, and some rows have none.

j_gene: TRBJ1-5; d_gene: NA; v_gene: TRBV20-1; abundance: once; CDR3aa: CSAGRLQPQHF; CDR3nt: TGCAGTGCTGGCCGACTTCAGCCCCAGCATTTT
j_gene: TRBJ2-1; d_gene: TRBD2; v_gene: TRBV14; abundance: NA; CDR3aa: CASSETQAGTYNEQFF; CDR3nt: TGTGCCAGCAGCGAGACCCAAGCGGGAACCTACAATGAGCAGTTCTTC
j_gene: TRBJ2-7; d_gene: NA; v_gene: TRBV2; abundance: NA; CDR3aa: CASRQGNYEQYF; CDR3nt: TGTGCCAGCAGACAGGGTAACTACGAGCAGTACTTC
j_gene: TRBJ2-2; d_gene: NA; v_gene: TRBV5-8; abundance: NA; CDR3aa: CASSLGWVTGELFF; CDR3nt: TGTGCCAGCAGCTTGGGATGGGTGACCGGGGAGCTGTTTTTT
j_gene: TRBJ2-2; d_gene: NA; v_gene: TRBV15; abundance: NA; CDR3aa: CATSRDQAGTGELFF; CDR3nt: TGTGCCACCAGCAGAGATCAAGCGGGCACCGGGGAGCTGTTTTTT
j_gene: TRBJ1-2; d_gene: NA; v_gene: TRBV28; abundance: NA; CDR3aa: CASSGTTVRGYTF; CDR3nt: TGTGCCAGCAGCGGGACAACCGTTCGTGGCTACACCTTC
j_gene: TRBJ2-7; d_gene: NA; v_gene: TRBV5-1; abundance: NA; CDR3aa: CASSSPTYEQYF; CDR3nt: TGCGCCAGCAGCTCTCCCACCTACGAGCAGTACTTC
j_gene: TRBJ2-3; d_gene: TRBD2; v_gene: TRBV6-7; abundance: NA; CDR3aa: CASSYSRLAGATSTDTQYF; CDR3nt: TGTGCCAGCAGTTACTCCAGACTAGCGGGAGCAACTAGCACAGATACGCAGTATTTT
j_gene: TRBJ2-7; d_gene: TRBD1; v_gene: TRBV7-2; abundance: once; CDR3aa: CASSLDRGLSYEQYF; CDR3nt: TGTGCCAGCAGCTTGGACAGGGGTTTGTCCTACGAGCAGTACTTC
j_gene: TRBJ1-4; d_gene: NA; v_gene: TRBV5-1; abundance: NA; CDR3aa: CASKLGPTGTNEKLFF; CDR3nt: TGCGCCAGCAAGCTTGGACCTACGGGGACTAATGAAAAACTGTTTTTT
j_gene: TRBJ1-2; d_gene: TRBD1; v_gene: TRBV19; abundance: NA; CDR3aa: CASRGQGGYGYTF; CDR3nt: TGTGCCAGTAGGGGACAGGGGGGCTATGGCTACACCTTC
j_gene: TRBJ2-7; d_gene: NA; v_gene: TRBV2; abundance: NA; CDR3aa: CASSSAGEQYF; CDR3nt: TGTGCCAGCAGTAGCGCGGGCGAGCAGTACTTC
j_gene: TRBJ1-4; d_gene: TRBD1; v_gene: TRBV4-2; abundance: NA; CDR3aa: CASSRTQGAATNEKLFF; CDR3nt: TGTGCCAGCAGCCGAACACAGGGGGCCGCAACTAATGAAAAACTGTTTTTT
j_gene: TRBJ1-5; d_gene: TRBD1; v_gene: TRBV18; abundance: NA; CDR3aa: CASSPTGGPSNQPQHF; CDR3nt: TGTGCCAGCTCCCCCACAGGGGGCCCTAGCAATCAGCCCCAGCATTTT
j_gene: TRBJ1-2; d_gene: NA; v_gene: TRBV9; abundance: NA; CDR3aa: CASSVEGRGRGYTF; CDR3nt: TGTGCCAGCAGCGTAGAAGGGAGGGGTAGGGGCTACACCTTC